This T cell receptor (beta chain) was profiled in a study of blood T cell repertoires in COVID-19. Profiling relied on immunoSEQ multiplex PCR, and the TCRdb table lists in-frame clones only, not all of them. The profile covers 100,000 to 120,000 clones, with 70% to 90% appearing a single time and roughly 3.5% taken by the ten largest. V lost 3 bases and J lost 2, with 15 bases in between. CDR1 and CDR2 from the germline V gene are GTSNPN and SVGIG (reference sequence). This CDR3 is 15 amino acids long. The origin of this receptor is a man in his forties or fifties with acute or convalescent COVID-19. Sequenced sample: peripheral blood. The chain couples TRBV30 to TRBJ2-3; the D gene is possibly TRBD2 (6 bases). The CDR3 spells CAWRFLGGATDTQYF. CDR3 bases: TGTGCCTGGAGGTTCCTAGGCGGGGCCACAGATACGCAGTATTTT.